This entry lists 25 T cell receptor beta chains sequenced from one sample in a study of cytomegalovirus exposure and HLA in healthy donors. 13 Jbeta primers and 60 Vbeta primers were used for the PCR. Method: immunoSEQ multiplex PCR; TCRdb's copy keeps in-frame clones and lacks some. The sample includes approximately 160,000 clones, around 78% of them seen just once. Sample: PBMCs. The receptors originated from a woman aged 50 to 60 in good health and CMV-seropositive.

This clone was recorded once. The chain has TRBV28 and TRBJ1-1; no definite D call. The CDR3 spans 17 residues. V was shortened by 3 bases and J by 0 bases, with 17 bases between the two germline ends. Germline CDR1 is MDHEN and CDR2 is SYDVKM. The chain's CDR3 is CASSFPVVVQMNTEAFF. CDR3 bases: TGTGCCAGCAGTTTTCCTGTAGTGGTACAGATGAACACTGAAGCTTTCTTT.

The chain recombines TRBV6-5 with TRBJ2-1, with D maybe TRBD1 (6 bases). This CDR3 has 14 amino acids. Germline loops: CDR1 MNHEY, CDR2 SVGAGI. V was trimmed by 2 bases and J by 2 bases, leaving 7 bases between them. CDR3 region: CASSYEGAYNEQFF. The CDR3 DNA reads TGTGCCAGCAGTTACGAGGGGGCCTACAATGAGCAGTTCTTC.

The rearrangement uses TRBV7-9 and TRBJ2-7; D unresolved. CDR1 is SEHNR and CDR2 is FQNEAQ in the germline V gene (reference sequence). Trimming shortened V by 5 bases and J by 3 bases, and 5 bases separated the two germline ends. CDR3 length: 11 amino acids. The CDR3, as DNA: TGTGCCAGCAGCCCCAGCTACGAGCAGTACTTC. This sequence encodes CASSPSYEQYF.

The J gene is TRBJ1-2, the V gene TRBV5-4; perhaps TRBD1 as D (5 bases). V was clipped by 2 bases and J by 4 bases, with 12 bases between them. Germline values: CDR1 SGHNT, CDR2 YYREEE (reference sequence). CDR3 size: 14 residues. The DNA of the CDR3 is TGTGCCAGCAGCTTTGGTAGGGGTAGCTATGGCTACACCTTC. It translates to CASSFGRGSYGYTF.

As regards this clone: Other DNA sequences of this sample code for an identical CDR3. The chain is built from TRBV6-5 and TRBJ1-4; D is possibly TRBD1 (5 bases). CDR3 length: 15 residues. V lost 4 bases and J lost 4, with 13 bases in between. Germline V gene lookup returns CDR1 MNHEY and CDR2 SVGAGI. The CDR3 here is CASSSVAGLNEKLFF. The DNA for the CDR3 is TGTGCCAGCAGTTCCGTGGCGGGGCTTAATGAAAAACTGTTTTTT.

In DNA form, the CDR3 reads TGTGCCAGCAGCCAAGCTCCGGGACAGGGGGTAATGAACGAGCAGTACTTC. Its protein is CASSQAPGQGVMNEQYF. The chain uses TRBV14 and TRBJ2-7; 11 bases align to TRBD1. J gave up 5 bases and V 1 base, and 10 bases lay outside the gene matches. The CDR3 is made up of 17 amino acids. Germline V CDR1 and CDR2: SGHDN, FVKESK.

The J gene is TRBJ1-2, the V gene TRBV4-3, with 9 bases identical to TRBD1. Germline V lookup: CDR1 LGHNA, CDR2 YSLEER. This CDR3 spans 13 amino acids. V shed 4 bases, J shed 10 bases, and the junction held 7 bases outside the gene matches. CDR3 nucleotides: TGCGCCAGCAGCCCTGGGGGACAGGGTTACTACACCTTC. It codes for CASSPGGQGYYTF.

The V gene is TRBV2, the J gene TRBJ1-3; 10 nucleotides line up with TRBD1. This CDR3 has 16 residues. Germline CDR1 reads SNHLY; CDR2 reads FYNNEI. V was pared by 6 bases and J by 1 base, with 6 bases of the junction left unmatched. The CDR3 nucleotides are TGTGCCAGCAGCGGACAGGGGGGCTTTTCTGGAAACACCATATATTTT. Translation gives CASSGQGGFSGNTIYF.

This clone was seen a single time. The gene calls are TRBV4-2 and TRBJ2-7, with a weak D call TRBD1 (6 bases). Germline assignment: CDR1 LGHNA and CDR2 YNFKEQ. Between the trimmed V and J ends, which lost 2 bases and 2 bases, there was a span of 10 bases. The CDR3 has 14 amino acids. The chain's CDR3 is CASSQLTGPYEQYF. DNA for the CDR3: TGTGCCAGCAGCCAACTGACAGGCCCCTACGAGCAGTACTTC.

As concerns this clone: The junction does not match germline at one end; this may be a read error. This chain joins TRBV30 and TRBJ2-5; D possibly corresponds to TRBD2 (6 bases). Per germline, CDR1 GTSNPN and CDR2 SVGIG (reference sequence). The CDR3 is 15 amino acids. CDR3 loop: CAWSGVRGYQETQYF. For the CDR3, the DNA is TGTGCCTGGTCGGGGGTTCGGGGGTACCAGGAGACCCAGTACTTC. The full variable domain, in which reference TRBV30 and TRBJ2-5 provide the parts outside the CDR3, is SQTIHQWPATLVQPVGSPLSLECTVEGTSNPNLYWYRQAAGRGLQLLFYSVGIGQISSEVPQNLSASRPQDRQFILSSKKLLLSDSGFYLCAWSGVRGYQETQYFGPGTRLLVL.

The chain couples TRBV7-9 to TRBJ2-1; the D is unclear. Germline-derived CDR1 and CDR2 are SEHNR and FQNEAQ (reference sequence). V lost 1 base to trimming and J lost 8 bases, with 12 bases between them. CDR3 length: 14 amino acids. The CDR3 sequence: CASSLGAVSDEQFF. CDR3 sequence (DNA): TGTGCCAGCAGCTTAGGAGCCGTTTCCGATGAGCAGTTCTTC.

The chain has TRBV5-1 and TRBJ1-2; possibly TRBD1 for D (6 bases). CDR1 is SGHRS, CDR2 YFSETQ, per germline. V was clipped by 2 bases and J by 7 bases, with 15 bases between them. The CDR3 loop spans 14 amino acids. Here the CDR3 DNA reads TGCGCCAGCAGCTTAGGACAGCCCGAGGCTGGCTACACCTTC. Protein sequence: CASSLGQPEAGYTF.

The sample holds one count of this clone. The chain uses TRBV6-1 and TRBJ2-7; 7 bases are a match to TRBD1. V shed 6 bases and J 4 bases; nucleotides not matched to a gene: 3. Germline CDR1 reads MNHNS; CDR2 reads SASEGT. The CDR3 spans 12 residues. The CDR3 reads CASRKDRYEQYF. CDR3 in DNA: TGTGCCAGCAGGAAGGACAGGTACGAGCAGTACTTC.

The CDR3 reads CASTQERNSPLHF. The DNA of the CDR3 is TGTGCCTCAACCCAGGAAAGGAATTCACCCCTCCACTTT. V and J are TRBV30 and TRBJ1-6; unclear D gene. Germline CDR1 reads GTSNPN; CDR2 reads SVGIG (reference sequence). Trimming removed 7 bases from V and 7 bases from J, with 14 bases in between. The CDR3 has 13 residues.

This chain links TRBV5-6 with TRBJ2-1, with D possibly TRBD1 on 6 matching bases. Looked up from germline, CDR1 is SGHDT and CDR2 is YYEEEE. There are 14 residues in the CDR3. Trimming shortened V by 0 bases and J by 3 bases, and 7 bases separated the two germline ends. The CDR3 loop is CASSLEGVYNEQFF. The CDR3 bases are TGTGCCAGCAGCTTGGAGGGGGTCTACAATGAGCAGTTCTTC.

The chain combines TRBV7-8 with TRBJ2-3; D is unresolved. Germline V lookup: CDR1 SGHVS, CDR2 FQNEAQ. Trimming took 8 bases from V and 2 from J, leaving 11 bases between them. The CDR3 length is 13 residues. The CDR3: CASGTYSTDTQYF. The CDR3 bases are TGTGCCAGCGGTACCTACTCCACAGATACGCAGTATTTT. The whole variable domain, remainder taken from reference TRBV7-8 and TRBJ2-3, is GAGVSQSPRYKVAKRGQDVALRCDPISGHVSLFWYQQALGQGPEFLTYFQNEAQLDKSGLPSDRFFAERPEGSVSTLKIQRTQQEDSAVYLCASGTYSTDTQYFGPGTRLTVL.

The chain is built from TRBV6-1 and TRBJ1-2; 7 nucleotides line up with TRBD1. CDR3 length: 14 amino acids. The germline V gene has CDR1 MNHNS and CDR2 SASEGT. V was pared by 4 bases and J by 3 bases, with 5 bases of the junction left unmatched. CDR3 in amino acids: CASSGAGGYYGYTF. The CDR3 coding sequence is TGTGCCAGCAGTGGGGCAGGGGGATACTATGGCTACACCTTC.

V usage is TRBV11-3 and J usage is TRBJ2-1; TRBD2 matches at 12 bases. Germline V CDR1 and CDR2: SGHNT, YENEEA. The ends lost 5 bases at V and 8 bases at J; junction bases unmatched: 7. This CDR3 has 15 residues. CDR3: CASSAGLAGTHEQFF. Here the CDR3 DNA reads TGTGCCAGCAGCGCCGGACTAGCGGGGACCCATGAGCAGTTCTTC.

This chain joins TRBV5-8 and TRBJ1-1; 7 bases line up with TRBD1. The CDR3 sequence is 16 residues long. CDR1 is SGHTS, CDR2 YDEGEE, per germline. Trimming removed 0 bases from V and 1 base from J; junction bases left unmatched: 6. The CDR3 sequence is CASSLGLDRRNTEAFF. CDR3 coding DNA: TGTGCCAGCAGCTTGGGGTTGGACAGGAGGAACACTGAAGCTTTCTTT.

This chain joins TRBV10-3 and TRBJ1-1, with D possibly matching TRBD1 (6 bases). The germline gives CDR1 ENHRY, CDR2 SYGVKD. The CDR3 runs 15 residues. Trimming took off 0 bases at V and 5 bases at J, with 13 bases between the two ends. The CDR3 DNA reads as TGTGCCATCAGTGAGTCGAAGGGGGAGAGAACTGAAGCTTTCTTT. Its translation is CAISESKGERTEAFF.

V usage is TRBV5-4 and J usage is TRBJ2-6; 9 bases align to TRBD2. This CDR3 region has 19 residues. The junction had 7 bases not matched to a gene; V was cut back by 0 bases and J by 0 bases. The germline CDR1 and CDR2 sequences are SGHNT and YYREEE (reference sequence). The CDR3 protein is CASSLGAGGKLSGANVLTF. The CDR3 DNA reads TGTGCCAGCAGCTTGGGGGCGGGAGGGAAACTCTCTGGGGCCAACGTCCTGACTTTC.

The chain couples TRBV5-4 to TRBJ2-3; perhaps TRBD1 as D (5 bases). Germline CDR1 is SGHNT and CDR2 is YYREEE (reference sequence). This CDR3 is built from 14 residues. The V end was cut by 7 bases, the J end by 0 bases, with 12 bases between. CDR3 protein: CASGAAWSTDTQYF. CDR3 sequence (DNA): TGTGCCAGCGGGGCGGCGTGGAGCACAGATACGCAGTATTTT.

The chain links TRBV7-2 to TRBJ2-1; 10 bases map to TRBD2. Germline V gene data show CDR1 as SGHTA and CDR2 as FQGNSA. This CDR3 spans 14 amino acids. Unmatched junction bases numbered 7, after V lost 5 bases and J lost 9 bases. The CDR3 protein is CASSGGTSVVEQFF. The CDR3 nucleotides read TGTGCCAGCAGCGGCGGGACTAGCGTAGTTGAGCAGTTCTTC.

This clone has more than one count but fewer than ten. V and J are TRBV4-3 and TRBJ2-7; tentative D call: TRBD1 (6 bases). This CDR3 spans 14 amino acids. With 1 base removed from V and 9 bases from J, the gap between germline ends came to 16 bases. Germline V gene sequence: CDR1 LGHNA, CDR2 YSLEER. The DNA for the CDR3 is TGCGCCAGCAGCCAAGGGGGGCTAGTTGGTGGGCAGTACTTC. Amino acid sequence: CASSQGGLVGGQYF.

The chain couples TRBV11-2 to TRBJ2-1; TRBD1 matches 7 bases. After removal of 4 bases from V and 4 bases from J, the junction contained 19 bases not matched to a gene. The CDR3 is 19 residues long. Germline V gene data show CDR1 as SGHAT and CDR2 as FQNNGV. DNA for the CDR3: TGTGCCAGCAGCTCCTTGACAGGGCCAAGACCTTTGTATTACAATGAGCAGTTCTTC. Translation gives CASSSLTGPRPLYYNEQFF.